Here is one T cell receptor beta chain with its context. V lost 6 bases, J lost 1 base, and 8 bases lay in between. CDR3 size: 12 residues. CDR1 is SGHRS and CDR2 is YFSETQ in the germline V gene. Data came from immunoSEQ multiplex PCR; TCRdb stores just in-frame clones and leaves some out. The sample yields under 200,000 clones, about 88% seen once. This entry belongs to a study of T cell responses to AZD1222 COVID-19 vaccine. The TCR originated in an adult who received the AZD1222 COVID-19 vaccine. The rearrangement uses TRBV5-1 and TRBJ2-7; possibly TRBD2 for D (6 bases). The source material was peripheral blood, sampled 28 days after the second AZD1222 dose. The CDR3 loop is CASNGGSYEQYF. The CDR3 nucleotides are TGCGCCAGCAATGGAGGGTCCTACGAGCAGTACTTC.